These 23 T cell receptor beta chains share one sample of origin, sequenced in a study of CD8 T cells in Susac syndrome. Roughly 0.45 to 1 ug RNA was reverse transcribed with random hexamers. TCRdb re-called the immunoSEQ multiplex PCR reads through MiXCR, storing one row per CDR3 protein. The sample contains 200,000 to 250,000 distinct CDR3 sequences, about 95% of which appear only once. The sequenced material came from CD4+ T cells from PBMCs. Receptors originate from a human donor with multiple sclerosis.

This chain connects TRBV12-5 to TRBJ2-1; D uncertain. CDR1 is LGHNT and CDR2 is FRNRAP in the germline V gene. This CDR3 comprises 15 residues. V dropped 6 bases and J dropped 3 bases, with 15 bases sitting between them. This chain's CDR3 is CASGLTPSGYNEQFF. The CDR3 coding sequence is TGTGCTAGTGGACTGACTCCCTCGGGCTACAATGAGCAGTTCTTC.

V and J are TRBV27 and TRBJ2-5; D possibly matches TRBD1 or TRBD2 (5 bases each). The ends were cut back, 6 bases at V and 4 bases at J, with 18 bases in the middle. CDR1 MNHEY and CDR2 SMNVEV come from the germline V gene (reference sequence). The CDR3 covers 15 residues. CDR3 bases: TGTGCCAGCAGCCCCAGGGCGGGTGGACGAGAGACCCAGTACTTC. Amino acid sequence: CASSPRAGGRETQYF.

The chain links TRBV6-6 to TRBJ2-7; TRBD1 is a possible D gene (5 bases). Trimming took off 8 bases at V and 11 bases at J, with 10 bases between the two ends. There are 9 residues in the CDR3. Per germline, CDR1 MNHNY and CDR2 SVGAGI (reference sequence). CDR3 amino acids: CASLRAEYF. In DNA, the CDR3 is TGTGCCAGCCTCAGGGCGGAGTACTTC.

The chain uses TRBV9 and TRBJ2-7, with D hard to call. The CDR3 has 14 residues. Germline V gene sequence: CDR1 SGDLS, CDR2 YYNGEE. V was pared by 4 bases and J by 0 bases, with 11 bases between. The CDR3 DNA is TGTGCCAGCAGCCCCGGGCCTTTCTCCTACGAGCAGTACTTC. Protein product: CASSPGPFSYEQYF.

This chain uses TRBV10-3 with TRBJ2-1; 8 bases fit TRBD2. The CDR3 runs 14 residues. Germline trimming cut 3 bases from V and 7 bases from J; bases unmatched to any gene: 5. The V gene's germline CDR1 is ENHRY and CDR2 SYGVKD. CDR3 DNA sequence: TGTGCCATCAGTGACGGCGGGGGGCGAAATGAGCAGTTCTTC. This codes for CAISDGGGRNEQFF.

The sample holds one count of this clonotype. The chain has TRBV12-5 and TRBJ2-7; D unclear. Per the germline V gene, CDR1 is LGHNT and CDR2 is FRNRAP. Trimming pared 4 bases from V and 4 bases from J, leaving 11 bases between. CDR3 size: 13 residues. The CDR3 nucleotides read TGTGCTAGTGGTTCTTGGGGTATGTACGAGCAGTACTTC. It is translated as CASGSWGMYEQYF.

The chain uses TRBV12-3 or TRBV12-4 and TRBJ1-5; TRBD1 matches 7 bases. V shed 3 bases, J shed 8 bases, and the junction held 7 bases outside the gene matches. CDR3 length: 14 residues. The CDR3 coding sequence is TGTGCCAGCAGTTTGCGGGACAGCGGGGAGCCCCAGCATTTT. Residues: CASSLRDSGEPQHF.

This clonotype appeared once. The genes are TRBV4-1 and TRBJ2-7, with D possibly being TRBD2 (5 bases). Germline CDR1 reads MGHRA; CDR2 reads YSYEKL. CDR3 length equals 15 residues. V was trimmed by 4 bases and J by 0 bases, leaving 13 bases between them. The CDR3 DNA is TGCGCCAGCAGCCGAGAACTAGAGAGCTCCTACGAGCAGTACTTC. Translated: CASSRELESSYEQYF.

The chain recombines TRBV18 with TRBJ2-2; possible D gene TRBD1, 5 bases. Trimming left V 2 bases short and J 3 bases short, with 7 bases between. Germline V gene lookup returns CDR1 KGHSH and CDR2 LQKENI. The CDR3 extends over 14 amino acids. CDR3 DNA sequence: TGTGCCAGCTCACCAAAACAGGACACCGGGGAGCTGTTTTTT. Translating it yields CASSPKQDTGELFF. Based on the CDR3 plus reference TRBV18 and TRBJ2-2, the full variable domain is NAGVMQNPRHLVRRRGQEARLRCSPMKGHSHVYWYRQLPEEGLKFMVYLQKENIIDESGMPKERFSAEFPKEGPSILRIQQVVRGDSAAYFCASSPKQDTGELFFGEGSRLTVL.

This clonotype was picked up a small number of times. The gene calls are TRBV2 and TRBJ1-5; D may be TRBD1 (5 bases). The CDR3 sequence is 12 residues long. Looked up from germline, CDR1 is SNHLY and CDR2 is FYNNEI. V was clipped by 8 bases and J by 2 bases, with 7 bases between them. CDR3 in amino acids: CASGGGNQPQHF. In DNA form, the CDR3 reads TGTGCCAGCGGGGGGGGCAATCAGCCCCAGCATTTT.

The genes are TRBV2 and TRBJ2-3; possibly TRBD1 for D (7 bases). The CDR3 has 15 residues. Germline values: CDR1 SNHLY, CDR2 FYNNEI. V was shortened by 4 bases and J by 2 bases, with 13 bases between the two germline ends. The CDR3 loop is CASSARDRITDTQYF. The CDR3 DNA is TGTGCCAGCAGTGCGCGGGACAGAATCACAGATACGCAGTATTTT.

The rearrangement links TRBV7-9 to TRBJ2-2; D is uncertain. The V and J ends lost 5 bases and 7 bases respectively, with 8 bases between them. The CDR3 is 12 amino acids. Germline CDR1 is SEHNR and CDR2 is FQNEAQ (reference sequence). Here the CDR3 DNA reads TGTGCCAGCAGCCCATTGTTCGGGGAGCTGTTTTTT. This sequence encodes CASSPLFGELFF. The entire variable domain, with the rest obtained from reference TRBV7-9 and TRBJ2-2, is as follows: DTGVSQNPRHKITKRGQNVTFRCDPISEHNRLYWYRQTLGQGPEFLTYFQNEAQLEKSRLLSDRFSAERPKGSFSTLEIQRTEQGDSAMYLCASSPLFGELFFGEGSRLTVL.

This chain links TRBV7-8 with TRBJ2-5, with TRBD2 matching 9 bases. Per the germline V gene, CDR1 is SGHVS and CDR2 is FQNEAQ. With V trimmed by 6 bases and J by 5 bases, 10 bases remained unmatched. The CDR3 is 15 amino acids. In DNA form, the CDR3 reads TGTGCCAGCAGTCTTCTTGGCGGGGGGGCCGAGACCCAGTACTTC. This codes for CASSLLGGGAETQYF.

CDR3 region: CASSRLKGTPYEQYF. The CDR3 coding sequence is TGTGCCAGCTCAAGGTTAAAGGGGACTCCCTACGAGCAGTACTTC. The chain is built from TRBV18 and TRBJ2-7, with D possibly TRBD2 on 6 matching bases. Germline V lookup: CDR1 KGHSH, CDR2 LQKENI. The CDR3 extends over 15 amino acids. The ends were cut back, 5 bases at V and 2 bases at J, with 16 bases in the middle.

V usage is TRBV20-1 and J usage is TRBJ2-1; D uncertain. V dropped 3 bases and J dropped 7 bases, with 7 bases sitting between them. This CDR3 is built from 11 residues. Germline CDR1 reads DFQATT; CDR2 reads SNEGSKA (reference sequence). CDR3 sequence: CSASNSNEQFF. CDR3 DNA sequence: TGCAGTGCTAGTAACTCTAATGAGCAGTTCTTC.

The V call is TRBV27, the J call TRBJ1-2, with 8 bases lining up with TRBD1. V lost 5 bases to trimming and J lost 5 bases; unmatched junction nucleotides: 10. The germline CDR1 and CDR2 sequences are MNHEY and SMNVEV (reference sequence). This CDR3 has 15 amino acids. CDR3 in amino acids: CASSPRTGPQYGYTF. In DNA form, the CDR3 reads TGTGCCAGCAGTCCTCGGACAGGGCCGCAATATGGCTACACCTTC.

This sequence joins TRBV5-1 and TRBJ2-4; D possibly corresponds to TRBD2 (5 bases). The CDR3 has 15 amino acids. Germline V gives CDR1 SGHRS, CDR2 YFSETQ. Trimming took 3 bases from V and 2 from J, leaving 12 bases between them. The CDR3: CASSWSAGSKNIQYF. Written as DNA, the CDR3 is TGCGCCAGCAGCTGGAGTGCGGGTTCCAAAAACATTCAGTACTTC.

This rearrangement joins TRBV20-1 to TRBJ2-4, with 7 bases fitting TRBD1. The CDR3 contains 14 residues. The ends lost 6 bases at V and 1 base at J; junction bases unmatched: 6. CDR1 is DFQATT and CDR2 is SNEGSKA in the germline V gene (reference sequence). The CDR3 region is CSARDSRAKNIQYF. In nucleotides, the CDR3 is TGCAGTGCCAGGGACAGTAGGGCCAAAAACATTCAGTACTTC.

This chain connects TRBV6-5 to TRBJ2-5; a possible D gene is TRBD2 (5 bases). V dropped 4 bases and J dropped 10 bases, with 13 bases sitting between them. Germline values: CDR1 MNHEY, CDR2 SVGAGI. This CDR3 is built from 12 residues. CDR3 amino acids: CASSSRAGLQYF. The CDR3 DNA reads as TGTGCCAGCAGTTCACGGGCCGGACTCCAGTACTTC.

V usage is TRBV28 and J usage is TRBJ2-1, with 7 bases matching TRBD2. The CDR3 is 14 residues long. Germline CDR1 MDHEN, CDR2 SYDVKM. Trimming removed 10 bases from V and 3 bases from J; junction bases left unmatched: 9. CDR3 loop: CAIAPSGLYNEQFF. In nucleotides, the CDR3 is TGTGCCATCGCCCCTAGCGGACTCTACAATGAGCAGTTCTTC.

The rearrangement uses TRBV3-1 and TRBJ1-2; D ambiguous. Trimming shortened V by 3 bases and J by 7 bases, and 15 bases separated the two germline ends. The CDR3 sequence is 14 residues long. Per germline, CDR1 LGHDT and CDR2 YNNKEL (reference sequence). For the CDR3, the DNA is TGTGCCAGCAGCCACATGGGAAGGGATCGTGGCTACACCTTC. Protein: CASSHMGRDRGYTF.

This chain connects TRBV11-1 to TRBJ2-2; D perhaps matches TRBD2 (6 bases). This CDR3 is built from 17 residues. Germline V gives CDR1 SGHAT, CDR2 FQDESV (reference sequence). V lost 3 bases, J lost 6 bases, and 20 bases lay in between. CDR3 region: CASSFFGGSRSSGELFF. CDR3 bases: TGTGCCAGCAGCTTCTTCGGGGGAAGTAGGAGCTCCGGGGAGCTGTTTTTT.

The gene calls are TRBV5-4 and TRBJ2-1; 9 nucleotides match TRBD2. V lost 3 bases, J lost 7 bases, and 8 bases stayed unmatched. Germline V gene sequence: CDR1 SGHNT, CDR2 YYREEE (reference sequence). This CDR3 region has 15 residues. Here the CDR3 DNA reads TGTGCCAGCAGCTCGCAGCGGGGGGCCGGGAATGAGCAGTTCTTC. This gives the protein CASSSQRGAGNEQFF.